This T cell receptor (beta chain) was documented in a study of cytomegalovirus exposure and HLA in healthy donors (dated by TCRdb to 2016 to 2017). Notes on the research overall: In an earlier analysis of 587 of the donors, 276 Gb of sequence data and about 110 million unique TCR beta sequences from 150 million to 200 million T cells were reported. Four to six DR-DQ haplotypes were handled as single units for association and clustering, since linkage in the cohort was strong. A later genetic analysis used genome-wide SNP genotypes for about 55% of the 666 donors, treating that subset as a discovery cohort. Roughly 300 gigabases of sequencing data and tens of millions of unique TCR sequences were included in an early release covering roughly 600 HLA-typed donors. On average, approximately 250,000 unique TCR beta nucleotide sequences were sequenced per donor among 350 to 400 genotyped donors of the cohort, with around 19% of those sequences being non-productive. All discovery cohort repertoires had been generated using a single sequencing platform. The study aimed to test whether cataloging public T cell receptors could reveal signatures of past pathogen exposure. Along with the roughly 670-subject first cohort, a separate validation cohort of over a hundred different subjects was used. HLA typing covered class I and class II loci at four-digit resolution. An earlier analysis of fewer than 750 of the donors used high-throughput TCR beta sequencing to judge whether each TCR beta V gene segment behaved as functional or pseudogenic. Donor age, sex, ethnicity and CMV serostatus were compiled together with the repertoire data. The study combined high-throughput TCR immunosequencing, statistical association of individual TCRs with disease status, and machine learning to predict cytomegalovirus infection status. Typing coverage differed by locus: A, B, C, DRB1 and DQB1 were typed in about 629-640 donors, DQA1 in about 510, DPA1 in around 580, and DPB1 in 450 to 480. Rather than using new phenotypic data, the later analysis identified candidate immune exposures from TCR beta sequences and from how often those sequences occurred across donors. A later analysis re-examined previously published TCR beta repertoires from more than 600 donors and added high-resolution HLA genotyping to investigate patterns of TCR occurrence. Among the roughly 400 genotyped donors, around 81% belonged to the genetic ancestry cluster associated with self-reported Caucasian donors. Using immunosequencing, the study profiled T cell repertoires from fewer than 850 subjects and related those repertoires to cytomegalovirus serostatus. Summary of the overall study and its limitations: Broadly in line with IMGT annotations, most TCR beta V segments showed up in productive rearrangements about 87% or about 30% of the time in an earlier analysis of around 550 of the donors. A group of highly shared sequence variants was considered likely to be a technical artifact of the sequencing pipeline. In this cohort, only TCR beta chains were sequenced, and detectable features were limited by the absence of alpha or paired-chain data. Specific HLA alleles were associated with more than 15,000 TCR beta sequences at a false discovery rate of 0.05 in a later analysis. Strong co-occurrence of HLA alleles, especially DR and DQ, made assigning TCR associations to individual alleles difficult. Most TCR sequences were seen in very few donors, while some public TCRs were found in many individuals. CMV serostatus was the only immune exposure information available for the cohort. Presence/absence analyses assumed roughly uniform sequencing depth across donors, an assumption that may not hold. The classifier was reported to diagnose cytomegalovirus status with high specificity and sensitivity in both the original and validation cohorts. In a later analysis, several top co-occurrence clusters were reported to appear linked to parvovirus B19, influenza, CMV and Epstein-Barr virus. The authors suggested that the approach could potentially be generalized to other disease states and immunological phenotypes. According to a later analysis, TCR association rates differed among HLA loci, with DRB1 alleles showing the most associated TCRs and HLA-C alleles showing the fewest. In a later genetic analysis, fewer N-insertions in productive TCRs were reported among donors in an Asian-associated ancestry cluster than the roughly 670-donor mean. A later analysis found that most CMV-associated TCR beta chains appeared HLA-restricted, with HLA associations seemingly driven largely by CMV exposure. In vitro tests confirmed that a few of the cytomegalovirus-associated TCR beta chains recognize cytomegalovirus antigens. Linkage disequilibrium might explain the correlated functional status among segregating V segments, but an unknown experimental factor could not be excluded. Because counts were too low, about 15 rarely observed V segments, including chromosome 9 orphons, were left out of the earlier analysis of about 620 of the donors. The study gave a list of under 200 TCR beta chains associated with cytomegalovirus. In a later analysis, HLA-associated TCR beta chains showed more clonal expansion and lower generation probabilities than non-associated chains that were equally common. A further reported finding was that TCR beta sequences accurately predicted the HLA-A and HLA-B alleles for most subjects in the first cohort. A later genetic analysis associated a missense DCLRE1C variant with V-gene and J-gene trimming of TCR beta chains, and an independent cohort replicated the association. Because the 87-base-pair reads could not distinguish some IMGT-functional V segments, including TRBV6-2 and TRBV6-3, those segments were excluded. Because HLA typing was missing for some donors at each locus, association tests included only the typed subset.

The protocol used for the library was the immunoSEQ multiplex PCR assay. For the multiplex PCR, a mixture combining 60 forward primers for TCR Vbeta segments and 13 reverse primers for TCR Jbeta segments was used. Amplification of the CDR3 region of rearranged TCR beta genes was performed with a multiplex PCR assay on genomic DNA. Amplified TCR beta libraries were sequenced as 87-base-pair reads on the Illumina HiSeq System. Concerning the study's data processing: A later analysis counted about 80 million unique TCR beta chains across the 640 or so repertoires, and about 10 million of these chains were shared by at least two donors. Raw reads were error-corrected and collapsed into unique sequences by a nearest-neighbor algorithm in which closely related sequences were merged to remove PCR and sequencing errors. CDR3 sequences were aligned to IMGT reference sequences to assign V, D and J gene segments. For a sequence to be retained, a match of at least six nucleotides was required to both a V gene segment and a J gene segment. Rearrangements were called productive when the CDR3 lacked stop codons and stayed in frame with V and J; all others were non-productive. CDR3 was defined by IMGT convention, running from the second conserved V-encoded cysteine to the conserved J-encoded phenylalanine. In an earlier analysis of roughly 580 of the donors, sequences lacking an unambiguous match to a single V gene segment were excluded. An earlier analysis of approximately 590 of the donors classified V segments as functional when productive rearrangements were above 56.7% and as segregating when the standard deviation between donors was above 5%. A statistical classification framework was developed to diagnose cytomegalovirus status using the catalog of TCR beta chain sequences. In a later analysis, TCR nucleotide sequences were compared against IMGT/GENE-DB human TR gene sequences so that V and J genes could be assigned. The TCRdist pipeline was used in a later analysis to assign CDR3 sequences and most-parsimonious VDJ recombination scenarios. In a later analysis, each TCR beta chain was defined by its CDR3 amino acid sequence together with its V-gene family, and reads without a unique V-gene family were excluded. In a later analysis, approximately 640 highly shared, low-generation-probability nucleotide sequences were removed to address suspected cross-contamination and a sequencing artifact. For each public chain, a later analysis derived a clonal expansion index from normalized ranks of inferred template counts within each repertoire. Generation probabilities in a later analysis came from a VDJ recombination model fitted to out-of-frame rearrangements, and those results were checked against IGoR. In a later analysis, TCR-TCR, TCR-HLA and TCR-CMV co-occurrence was scored with hypergeometric tests, and a repertoire-size bias correction was applied to TCR pairs. False discovery rates were estimated in a later analysis by permuting HLA or CMV assignments 20 times. In a later analysis, co-occurring TCRs were grouped using DBSCAN, and TCRdist sequence similarity was added for clustering within HLA-allele-positive subsets. For co-occurrence clustering, repertoires with fewer than 30,000 or more than 120,000 public chains were excluded, along with several repertoires with anomalous nucleotide sharing. As stored in TCRdb, this immuneACCESS dataset retains in-frame rearrangements with V and J assigned. A fraction of the clones does not appear; measured against another copy, unresolved V genes explain less than half of the discrepancy, and the remainder lacks a known reason. The V and J calls and clone size come from that table; D and trimming were worked out from the DNA. The sample table lists 120,000 or so clones, over 70% of them with a count of one. The ten largest account for 3.5% to 4% of the sample.

CDR1 and CDR2 were assigned from the germline V gene (reference sequence) as SEHNR and FQNEAQ. Counted from cysteine to phenylalanine, this CDR3 has 16 amino acids. Only the CDR3 portion is preserved as DNA: 48 bases, with reading frame beginning at the first base. Comments on this clone: Its antigen is not yet known. Sequence at one end of the junction differs from germline and may be a read error.

The cohort was made up of 500 to 800 healthy bone marrow donors. At the time of sampling, all cohort members were nominally healthy, though unrecorded immune exposures were likely present. The donor tested CMV seropositive, placing the donor among the 290 or so seropositive members of the cohort. A peripheral blood sample was provided by each donor, and peripheral blood mononuclear cells were used for TCR beta sequencing. The Qiagen DNeasy Blood Extraction Kit was used to extract genomic DNA from the blood cell samples. Sequenced sample: PBMCs. This TCR was sampled from a man between 18 and 29 years old in good health and CMV-seropositive. The chain is encoded by TRBV7-9 joined to TRBJ2-7; the best D guess is TRBD1, with 6 bases matching. The encoded CDR3 is CSSSLVPSTGTYEQYF. The DNA reads as follows: TGTTCCAGCAGCTTAGTCCCCTCGACAGGTACCTACGAGCAGTACTTC.